The 8 T cell receptor beta chains below all came from one sample that was sequenced in a study of cytomegalovirus exposure and HLA in healthy donors. The primer mix had 60 Vbeta and 13 Jbeta primers. Method: immunoSEQ multiplex PCR; TCRdb's copy keeps in-frame clones and lacks some. The sample shows 140,000 to 150,000 clones, almost 85% of them seen only once. Sequenced material: PBMCs. The receptor source for this set is a woman in her fifties or sixties in good health and CMV-seropositive.

V is TRBV27 and J is TRBJ2-5, with 7 bases aligning to TRBD1. The ends lost 8 bases at V and 0 bases at J; junction bases unmatched: 12. The CDR3 is 16 residues long. CDR1 is MNHEY, CDR2 SMNVEV, per germline (reference sequence). The CDR3 DNA follows: TGTGCCAGCGGTACCCGACAGGGTGGAGACCAAGAGACCCAGTACTTC. This gives the protein CASGTRQGGDQETQYF.

This rearrangement joins TRBV2 to TRBJ1-3, with D maybe TRBD1 (5 bases). From germline, CDR1 is SNHLY and CDR2 FYNNEI. V was pared by 6 bases and J by 0 bases, with 12 bases between. This CDR3 is built from 15 residues. CDR3 region: CASSPRASSGNTIYF. CDR3 DNA sequence: TGTGCCAGCAGCCCCAGGGCGAGCTCTGGAAACACCATATATTTT.

The gene calls are TRBV28 and TRBJ2-1; tentative D call: TRBD2 (6 bases). Trimming removed 3 bases from V and 6 bases from J, with 15 bases in between. The CDR3 length is 15 residues. Germline V gene sequence: CDR1 MDHEN, CDR2 SYDVKM. The CDR3 region has the DNA TGTGCCAGCAGTTTCCCAGCGGGTTCTCGCAATGAGCAGTTCTTC. Its protein product is CASSFPAGSRNEQFF.

This chain links TRBV5-1 with TRBJ2-1, with unresolved D. The CDR3 runs to 12 residues. Trimming cost V 0 bases and J 10 bases, with 8 bases left between them. Germline CDR1 SGHRS, CDR2 YFSETQ. CDR3 DNA sequence: TGCGCCAGCAGCTTGGGGCTCGCCGAGCAGTTCTTC. This gives the protein CASSLGLAEQFF.

The chain recombines TRBV29-1 with TRBJ1-2, with D unresolved. V was cut by 2 bases and J by 2 bases, with 6 bases left in between. In germline, CDR1 is SQVTM, CDR2 ANQGSEA. This CDR3 region has 12 residues. The CDR3 DNA follows: TGCAGCGTTGAATCTCCGAACTATGGCTACACCTTC. Protein sequence: CSVESPNYGYTF.

The chain has TRBV30 and TRBJ2-3; 7 bases fit TRBD2. The CDR3 covers 15 residues. Per germline, CDR1 GTSNPN and CDR2 SVGIG (reference sequence). The V and J ends lost 2 bases and 6 bases, in that order; junction bases with no gene match: 11. In nucleotides, the CDR3 is TGTGCCTGGAGTAGGGCTAGCGGCAGGGTGGATACGCAGTATTTT. It specifies CAWSRASGRVDTQYF.

The chain has TRBV7-6 and TRBJ2-5; 8 bases agree with TRBD1. The CDR3 totals 16 residues. Unmatched junction bases numbered 9, after V lost 4 bases and J lost 2 bases. CDR1 and CDR2 (germline): SGHVS, FNYEAQ. Written as DNA, the CDR3 is TGTGCCAGCAGCTCCGGCGCAGGGGGCTATCAAGAGACCCAGTACTTC. This sequence encodes CASSSGAGGYQETQYF.

The chain combines TRBV7-2 with TRBJ1-1; TRBD1 is a possible D gene (6 bases). This CDR3 is built from 14 residues. Germline V gene sequence: CDR1 SGHTA, CDR2 FQGNSA. V lost 0 bases and J lost 5, with 10 bases in between. The CDR3: CASSLAGARTEAFF. The CDR3 nucleotides read TGTGCCAGCAGCTTAGCGGGGGCACGGACTGAAGCTTTCTTT.